The 23 T cell receptor beta chains given below trace back to one sample, sequenced in a study of shared clonotypes between healthy human individuals. Only in-frame clones appear in the TCRdb table, and some are missing; sequencing was by immunoSEQ multiplex PCR. Among approximately 470,000 clones listed, 81% were seen once. The sequencing input was PBMCs. The receptor set was obtained from a woman in her thirties or forties in good health. Some clones in this sample may be carry-over from other donors' samples.

About this clone: A far more abundant clone sits one base away, making this likely a read error. The final CDR3 position lacks the conserved phenylalanine or tryptophan, pointing to a likely read error. This sequence joins TRBV6-1 and TRBJ2-7; D uncertain. The V end lost 4 bases, the J end lost 3 bases, and 4 bases lay between the germline ends. The CDR3 runs to 11 residues. Germline CDR1 is MNHNS and CDR2 is SASEGT. CDR3 amino acids: CASSANYEQYL. DNA of the CDR3: TGTGCCAGCAGTGCCAACTACGAGCAGTACCTC.

The V gene is TRBV29-1, the J gene TRBJ1-5; 7 nucleotides agree with TRBD1. The ends lost 6 bases at V and 5 bases at J; junction bases unmatched: 4. The CDR3 length is 12 residues. The germline CDR1 and CDR2 sequences are SQVTM and ANQGSEA. In nucleotides, the CDR3 is TGCAGCGTGAGGACAGGAGATCAGCCCCAGCATTTT. Protein: CSVRTGDQPQHF.

This chain connects TRBV11-2 to TRBJ2-7; D is unresolved. In germline, CDR1 is SGHAT, CDR2 FQNNGV. CDR3 length equals 15 residues. The ends were cut back, 0 bases at V and 0 bases at J, with 9 bases in the middle. The DNA for the CDR3 is TGTGCCAGCAGCTTAGAAAGTGGAAGCTCCTACGAGCAGTACTTC. It translates to CASSLESGSSYEQYF.

The CDR3 bases are TGTGCCAGCAGCTTGTCGGGGCTAGCGGGGCAAACGCAGTATTTT. It specifies CASSLSGLAGQTQYF. The chain carries TRBV5-4 and TRBJ2-3, with 9 bases aligning to TRBD2. V lost 1 base, J lost 9 bases, and 9 bases stayed unmatched. The CDR3 has 15 amino acids. Germline V lookup: CDR1 SGHNT, CDR2 YYREEE (reference sequence).

For this clone: One base separates it from a far larger clone, so it is likely a read error. The V and J genes are TRBV29-1 and TRBJ1-1, with D uncertain. Germline V gene sequence: CDR1 SQVTM, CDR2 ANQGSEA. The CDR3 has 14 residues. The V gene lost 4 bases and the J gene lost 0 bases, with 12 bases spanning the gap. The CDR3 sequence: CSVVNQGMNTEAFF. CDR3 DNA sequence: TGCAGCGTTGTTAATCAAGGGATGAACACTGAAGCTTTCTTT.

The chain is built from TRBV19 and TRBJ2-4; D gene unclear. Germline CDR1 and CDR2: LNHDA and SQIVND (reference sequence). The V end was cut by 3 bases, the J end by 8 bases, with 20 bases between. This CDR3 contains 16 residues. The CDR3, as DNA: TGTGCCAGTAGTATTCGAGCCGGTGCAGCTGGATACATTCAGTACTTC. Protein sequence: CASSIRAGAAGYIQYF.

In the case of this clone: This likely traces to a read error, being one base from a far larger clone. The J gene is TRBJ2-5, the V gene TRBV30; D unclear. CDR3 length: 14 amino acids. The V end was cut by 0 bases, the J end by 9 bases, with 17 bases between. CDR1 GTSNPN and CDR2 SVGIG come from the germline V gene (reference sequence). The CDR3 loop reads CAWSVLGDGVAQYF. CDR3 nucleotides: TGTGCCTGGAGTGTACTCGGCGACGGTGTGGCCCAGTACTTC. The whole variable domain, filled in from reference TRBV30 and TRBJ2-5, reads SQTIHQWPATLVQPVGSPLSLECTVEGTSNPNLYWYRQAAGRGLQLLFYSVGIGQISSEVPQNLSASRPQDRQFILSSKKLLLSDSGFYLCAWSVLGDGVAQYFGPGTRLLVL.

The chain links TRBV7-8 to TRBJ2-7, with D unclear. Per germline, CDR1 SGHVS and CDR2 FQNEAQ. The CDR3 contains 11 residues. The V end was cut by 5 bases, the J end by 3 bases, with 5 bases between. The DNA for the CDR3 is TGTGCCAGCAGCGGCAGCTACGAGCAGTACTTC. Translation gives CASSGSYEQYF.

V is TRBV28 and J is TRBJ1-2; no reliable D call. CDR1 MDHEN and CDR2 SYDVKM come from the germline V gene. The V and J ends lost 1 base and 4 bases respectively, with 7 bases between them. The CDR3 is 13 amino acids. The CDR3 DNA reads as TGTGCCAGCAGTTTATCAGCCCCCTATGGCTACACCTTC. This translates into CASSLSAPYGYTF.

There are a few counts of this clone. The rearrangement links TRBV10-1 to TRBJ1-1; possibly TRBD1 for D (5 bases). Germline V CDR1 and CDR2: WNHNN, SYGVQD (reference sequence). Deletions cut 8 bases from V and 2 bases from J, with 12 bases between. The CDR3 spans 13 residues. The CDR3 bases are TGCGCCAGCCAACGAGACAGAAACACTGAAGCTTTCTTT. It is translated as CASQRDRNTEAFF.

In this sample, this clone turned up once. A far bigger clonotype differs at one base, so this is likely a read error. V gene TRBV28 combines with J gene TRBJ1-2, with 7 bases identical to TRBD1. With V trimmed by 9 bases and J by 1 base, 5 bases remained unmatched. This CDR3 comprises 13 residues. Germline-derived CDR1 and CDR2 are MDHEN and SYDVKM. CDR3 coding DNA: TGTGCCAGAAGGGCAGGGGGTAACTATGGCTACACCTTC. Translating gives CARRAGGNYGYTF.

The rearrangement uses TRBV4-2 and TRBJ2-7; 10 bases fit TRBD1. The CDR3 is 16 amino acids. The trim removed 4 bases at V and 5 bases at J, leaving 11 bases unmatched. From germline, CDR1 is LGHNA and CDR2 YNFKEQ. The CDR3 reads CASSPTGTGVFHEQYF. The DNA of the CDR3 is TGTGCCAGCAGCCCCACCGGGACAGGGGTATTCCACGAGCAGTACTTC.

CDR3 residues: CASSARLAEYNEQFF. CDR3 sequence (DNA): TGTGCCAGCAGTGCCCGACTAGCGGAATACAATGAGCAGTTCTTC. This chain joins TRBV2 and TRBJ2-1; 9 bases match TRBD2. This CDR3 spans 15 amino acids. With 4 bases clipped from V and 4 bases from J, the junction kept 5 bases outside the gene matches. Germline lookup yields CDR1 SNHLY and CDR2 FYNNEI.

The rearrangement uses TRBV7-5 and TRBJ1-5. TRBV7-5 is a recognized pseudogene. There are 14 residues in the CDR3. CDR3 bases: TGTGTCAACCCGAGAGGTTATAGCAATCAGCCCCAGCATTTT. Protein product: CVNPRGYSNQPQHF.

The rearrangement links TRBV28 to TRBJ2-7; 9 nucleotides match TRBD2. Germline CDR1 is MDHEN and CDR2 is SYDVKM. V gave up 1 base and J gave up 3 bases; unmatched junction bases: 1. This CDR3 region has 14 residues. For the CDR3, the DNA is TGTGCCAGCAGTTTATCTAGCGGGGTCTACGAGCAGTACTTC. Its protein product is CASSLSSGVYEQYF.

This chain uses TRBV28 with TRBJ2-5, with D unresolved. V was shortened by 2 bases and J by 5 bases, with 12 bases between the two germline ends. Germline CDR1 is MDHEN and CDR2 is SYDVKM. The CDR3 covers 14 residues. CDR3 amino acids: CASSLSGRRETQYF. The CDR3 DNA reads TGTGCCAGCAGTTTAAGTGGTAGAAGGGAGACCCAGTACTTC.

In the case of this clone: A far larger clone is one base from this, pointing to a likely read error. This sequence joins TRBV25-1 and TRBJ1-4, with 8 bases fitting TRBD1. Per the germline V gene, CDR1 is MGHDK and CDR2 is SYGVNS. The CDR3 has 15 amino acids. The CDR3 DNA follows: TGTGCCAGCAATGAATATACAGGGGGAAATGAAAAACTGTTTTTT. The encoded protein is CASNEYTGGNEKLFF.

The gene calls are TRBV5-1 and TRBJ1-2; TRBD1 might be the D (5 bases). V gave up 0 bases and J gave up 9 bases, with 9 bases separating them. CDR1 and CDR2 from the germline V gene are SGHRS and YFSETQ. The CDR3 contains 12 residues. CDR3 in DNA: TGCGCCAGCAGCTTGGTGGGGGACCGCTACACCTTC. It yields the protein CASSLVGDRYTF.

This chain joins TRBV11-2 and TRBJ2-5, with 11 bases matching TRBD2. V dropped 3 bases and J dropped 5; count of bases not matched to a gene: 14. Germline loops: CDR1 SGHAT, CDR2 FQNNGV. This CDR3 is 18 amino acids long. This CDR3 reads CASSFGVSGRGIAETQYF. The CDR3, as DNA: TGTGCCAGCAGCTTTGGGGTTAGCGGGAGGGGGATTGCGGAGACCCAGTACTTC.

J is TRBJ2-7 and V is TRBV7-2, with D hard to call. The CDR3 runs to 15 residues. Germline-derived CDR1 and CDR2 are SGHTA and FQGNSA. The V end was cut by 5 bases, the J end by 5 bases, with 19 bases between. Here the CDR3 reads CASSRTPGPGHEQYF. The CDR3 DNA reads as TGTGCCAGCAGCCGGACCCCCGGGCCCGGACACGAGCAGTACTTC.

The genes are TRBV9 and TRBJ2-7, with a tentative D call TRBD1 (7 bases). From germline, CDR1 is SGDLS and CDR2 YYNGEE. The CDR3 extends over 15 amino acids. The V and J ends lost 0 bases and 2 bases respectively, with 12 bases between them. CDR3 loop: CASSVGAGGTYEQYF. DNA of the CDR3: TGTGCCAGCAGCGTAGGGGCAGGGGGGACCTACGAGCAGTACTTC.

V usage is TRBV18 and J usage is TRBJ2-5; D might be TRBD2 (6 bases). The DNA end favors TRBJ2-7, so the J call may be wrong. Germline values: CDR1 KGHSH, CDR2 LQKENI. This CDR3 has 16 residues. DNA for the CDR3: TGTGCCAGCTCACTCGGAACACGGACTACCCACTACGAGCAGTACTTC. It codes for CASSLGTRTTHYEQYF.

The chain couples TRBV28 to TRBJ2-7, with D possibly being TRBD1 (5 bases). V was cut by 4 bases and J by 0 bases, with 13 bases left in between. CDR3 length equals 15 residues. Germline lookup yields CDR1 MDHEN and CDR2 SYDVKM. CDR3 coding DNA: TGTGCCAGCAGTTCCGGACACCCGACCTCCTACGAGCAGTACTTC. Translating gives CASSSGHPTSYEQYF.